The 20 T cell receptor beta chains below come from one sample, sequenced in a study of T cells in women clearing cervical HPV infection. Sequencing was performed with immunoSEQ multiplex PCR; in TCRdb, only in-frame clones are kept and a portion is missing. Its clone listing holds about 33,000 clones. Sequencing used blood buffy coat. The receptors shown here come from a woman between 18 and 70 years old with a cervical HPV16 infection that either progressed to CIN3+ or cleared (not recorded which).

To note about this clone: The read stops 3 residues short of the end of the CDR3; the missing end is completed from the germline J gene. The genes are TRBV5-1 and TRBJ1-3; D is unresolved. V was cut by 0 bases and J by 0 bases, with 10 bases left in between. CDR3 length: 16 amino acids. CDR1 and CDR2 from the germline V gene are SGHRS and YFSETQ. Here the CDR3 reads CASSLESLRSGNTIYF. Partial CDR3 DNA: TGCGCCAGCAGCTTGGAATCCCTCCGCTCTGGAAACACC.

The chain's CDR3 is CSVISQGRGGAFF. The CDR3 DNA, read in part, is TGCAGCGTAATATCGCAGGGCCGCGGAGGA. This chain uses TRBV29-1 with TRBJ1-1; the D gene is possibly TRBD1 (5 bases). The read falls 3 residues short of the CDR3 end, and the missing part is taken from the germline J gene. Germline lookup yields CDR1 SQVTM and CDR2 ANQGSEA. CDR3 length: 13 amino acids.

As concerns this clone: The read ends 3 residues early relative to the CDR3; the germline J gene fills the gap. This rearrangement joins TRBV10-3 to TRBJ2-3; TRBD1 is a possible D gene (6 bases). Trimming removed 2 bases at V and 4 bases at J, with 7 bases between. This CDR3 has 13 residues. Germline V CDR1 and CDR2: ENHRY, SYGVKD. The CDR3 bases that were read are TGTGCCATCAGTGAGCAGGGGCCAGATACG. Encoded protein: CAISEQGPDT. The full CDR3 protein is CAISEQGPDTQYF.

Remarks on this clone: The read terminates 3 residues before the CDR3 end, so the remaining end is supplied by the germline J gene. The chain couples TRBV5-1 to TRBJ1-2, with TRBD1 as a possible D gene (6 bases). The germline CDR1 and CDR2 sequences are SGHRS and YFSETQ. V dropped 0 bases and J dropped 1 base, with 7 bases sitting between them. This CDR3 is built from 14 residues. The DNA read from the CDR3 is TGCGCCAGCAGCTTGGGGGACAATAACTATGGC. It encodes CASSLGDNNYG. The full CDR3 is CASSLGDNNYGYTF.

On this clone itself: The read finishes 3 residues shy of the CDR3 end, and the germline J gene is used to complete it. V is TRBV5-1 and J is TRBJ2-3; TRBD2 matches at 14 bases. The germline V gene encodes CDR1 SGHRS and CDR2 YFSETQ. V was pared by 5 bases and J by 2 bases, with 10 bases of the junction left unmatched. This CDR3 has 18 amino acids. The CDR3 reads CASRSGTSGGSYTDTQYF. The covered CDR3 bases are TGCGCCAGCAGGTCCGGGACTAGCGGGGGTTCTTACACAGATACG.

A word on this clone: The CDR3 is cut off 3 residues early in the read; its end comes from the germline J gene. This chain connects TRBV7-2 to TRBJ2-7; the match to TRBD1 covers 7 bases. J was trimmed by 3 bases and V by 5 bases; bases with no gene match: 7. This CDR3 region has 14 residues. From germline, CDR1 is SGHTA and CDR2 FQGNSA. The CDR3 spells CASSRSGTVYEQYF. The sequenced CDR3 bases are TGTGCCAGCAGCAGATCCGGGACAGTCTACGAG.

As to this clone: The read ends 3 residues before the CDR3 terminus; that terminus is restored from the germline J gene. The rearrangement uses TRBV19 and TRBJ1-2, with D possibly matching TRBD1 (5 bases). Germline loops: CDR1 LNHDA, CDR2 SQIVND (reference sequence). CDR3 size: 15 residues. This CDR3 is CASSHVRGRSYDYTF. The part of the CDR3 DNA that was read is TGTGCCAGTAGTCACGTGCGGGGGAGATCCTACGAC.

Comment on this clone: The observed sequence ends 3 residues before the CDR3 terminus, with the missing tail filled in from the germline J gene. V and J are TRBV6-1 and TRBJ1-4; 7 positions match TRBD1. Germline assignment: CDR1 MNHNS and CDR2 SASEGT. This CDR3 has 15 amino acids. The CDR3 is CASSDLTGYNSPLFF. The DNA read from the CDR3 is TGTGCCAGCAGTGACCTGACAGGGTATAATTCACCA.

Concerning this clone itself: The sequenced fragment ends 3 residues before the CDR3 boundary, so the rest is inferred from the germline J gene. This chain joins TRBV4-2 and TRBJ2-3; 11 positions match TRBD2. The ends lost 4 bases at V and 0 bases at J; junction bases unmatched: 15. Per germline, CDR1 LGHNA and CDR2 YNFKEQ. This CDR3 region has 20 residues. CDR3 residues: CASSLSWELAGDTSTDTQYF. The sequenced part of the CDR3 DNA is TGTGCCAGCAGCCTCTCTTGGGAACTAGCGGGGGACACTAGCACAGATACG.

Worth noting for this clone: The CDR3 end falls 3 residues outside the read, so it is completed with the germline J gene. J is TRBJ2-7 and V is TRBV28; D uncertain. The V gene lost 6 bases and the J gene lost 2 bases, with 11 bases spanning the gap. CDR1 and CDR2 (germline): MDHEN, SYDVKM. This CDR3 region has 13 residues. CDR3 DNA, as far as it was read: TGTGCCAGCAGAAATGCAGAGACCTACGAG. Its translation is CASRNAETYE. The whole CDR3 region reads CASRNAETYEQYF.

About this clone itself: The read is 3 residues too short to cover the CDR3 end, so that end is filled in from the germline J gene. This sequence joins TRBV7-9 and TRBJ2-1; TRBD2 matches 12 bases. J lost 7 bases, V lost 6 bases, and 7 bases had no gene match. In germline, CDR1 is SEHNR, CDR2 FQNEAQ (reference sequence). This CDR3 is 15 amino acids long. The sequenced part of the CDR3 DNA is TGTGCCAGCAGACTCTCTAGCGGGGGGGCTAATGAG. Translated: CASRLSSGGANE. The whole CDR3 sequence is CASRLSSGGANEQFF.

Concerning this clone: The read terminates 3 residues ahead of where the CDR3 ends, so the germline J gene completes it. The gene calls are TRBV7-6 and TRBJ2-7; 10 bases are a match to TRBD1. Looked up from germline, CDR1 is SGHVS and CDR2 is FNYEAQ. Trimming took 5 bases from V and 5 from J; bases not matched to a gene: 9. The CDR3 totals 15 residues. The CDR3 bases that were read are TGTGCCAGCAGCGCCCAACCGGGACAGGGGAACGAG. It encodes CASSAQPGQGNE. The full CDR3 sequence reads CASSAQPGQGNEQYF.

The covered CDR3 bases are TGCAGTGCTCCGGGGGGGGGCTCTGGAAACACC. Translated, it gives CSAPGGGSGNT. The CDR3 reads in full as CSAPGGGSGNTIYF. The chain has TRBV20-1 and TRBJ1-3, with D tentatively TRBD1 (5 bases). The read terminates 3 residues before the CDR3 end, so the remaining end is supplied by the germline J gene. Looked up from germline, CDR1 is DFQATT and CDR2 is SNEGSKA (reference sequence). The V end lost 5 bases, the J end lost 0 bases, and 11 bases lay between the germline ends. This CDR3 spans 14 amino acids.

Worth noting for this clone: Read coverage stops 3 residues before the CDR3 terminus; the germline J gene supplies the remainder. This rearrangement joins TRBV20-1 to TRBJ2-1; 11 nucleotides agree with TRBD2. Germline V CDR1 and CDR2: DFQATT, SNEGSKA (reference sequence). The CDR3 is 14 residues long. V was clipped by 1 base and J by 8 bases; unmatched bases: 4. The CDR3 bases that were read are TGCAGTGCTAGAGTGGTAGCGGGGGGGTATGAG. As protein: CSARVVAGGYE. The entire CDR3 sequence reads CSARVVAGGYEQFF.

Comments on this clone: Sequencing ends 3 residues short of the CDR3 end; the germline J gene provides the rest. J is TRBJ2-7 and V is TRBV5-4; D is perhaps TRBD1 (5 bases). CDR1 and CDR2 (germline): SGHNT, YYREEE (reference sequence). V lost 4 bases to trimming and J lost 0 bases, with 8 bases between them. CDR3 length: 13 amino acids. CDR3 residues: CASSQDTSYEQYF. CDR3 bases read: TGTGCCAGCAGCCAGGACACCTCCTACGAG.

About this clone: The read ends 3 residues early relative to the CDR3; the germline J gene fills the gap. The chain uses TRBV6-1 and TRBJ1-6; TRBD1 might be the D (6 bases). Trimming cost V 4 bases and J 7 bases, with 11 bases left between them. Germline V gene data show CDR1 as MNHNS and CDR2 as SASEGT. The CDR3 length is 14 residues. CDR3 DNA (partial): TGTGCCAGCAGTGGATGGACAGCCAATTCACCC. Encoded protein: CASSGWTANSP. The CDR3 as a whole reads CASSGWTANSPLHF.

Concerning this clone: The CDR3 end falls 3 residues outside the read, so it is completed with the germline J gene. The chain carries TRBV10-1 and TRBJ2-3; 7 bases are a match to TRBD1. V lost 4 bases to trimming and J lost 5 bases; unmatched junction nucleotides: 6. The germline V gene encodes CDR1 WNHNN and CDR2 SYGVQD (reference sequence). CDR3 length: 14 amino acids. This chain's CDR3 is CASSGLGGRDTQYF. Incomplete CDR3 DNA: TGCGCCAGCAGTGGGCTAGGGGGCAGAGATACG.

In regard to this clone: The missing CDR3 end, 3 residues past where the read stops, is filled in from the germline J gene. The rearrangement links TRBV10-2 to TRBJ1-3; 8 nucleotides line up with TRBD1. This CDR3 comprises 13 residues. The V and J ends lost 11 bases and 2 bases, in that order; junction bases with no gene match: 5. Germline loops: CDR1 WSHSY, CDR2 SAAADI. CDR3: CAGGTGPGNTIYF. The sequenced CDR3 bases are TGCGCCGGTGGGACAGGCCCTGGAAACACC.

Points on this clone: The CDR3 extends 3 residues past the end of the read, so its final part is completed from the germline J gene. The J gene is TRBJ1-2, the V gene TRBV2; TRBD1 is a possible D gene (6 bases). The CDR3 runs to 14 residues. Trimming took 3 bases from V and 4 from J, leaving 12 bases between them. The germline V gene has CDR1 SNHLY and CDR2 FYNNEI. CDR3 sequence: CASSEAGAGYGYTF. The CDR3 bases that were read are TGTGCCAGCAGTGAGGCAGGGGCCGGCTATGGC. Complete variable domain (other parts from reference TRBV2 and TRBJ1-2): EPEVTQTPSHQVTQMGQEVILRCVPISNHLYFYWYRQILGQKVEFLVSFYNNEISEKSEIFDDQFSVERPDGSNFTLKIRSTKLEDSAMYFCASSEAGAGYGYTFGSGTRLTVV.

To note about this clone: The read terminates 3 residues ahead of where the CDR3 ends, so the germline J gene completes it. The gene calls are TRBV5-5 and TRBJ1-1; no firm D call. Trimming shortened V by 0 bases and J by 5 bases, and 8 bases separated the two germline ends. CDR1 and CDR2 from the germline V gene are SGHKS and YYEKEE (reference sequence). The CDR3 is 13 residues long. CDR3 sequence reads: CASSLAGYTEAFF. The CDR3 bases that were read are TGTGCCAGCAGCTTGGCAGGCTATACTGAA.